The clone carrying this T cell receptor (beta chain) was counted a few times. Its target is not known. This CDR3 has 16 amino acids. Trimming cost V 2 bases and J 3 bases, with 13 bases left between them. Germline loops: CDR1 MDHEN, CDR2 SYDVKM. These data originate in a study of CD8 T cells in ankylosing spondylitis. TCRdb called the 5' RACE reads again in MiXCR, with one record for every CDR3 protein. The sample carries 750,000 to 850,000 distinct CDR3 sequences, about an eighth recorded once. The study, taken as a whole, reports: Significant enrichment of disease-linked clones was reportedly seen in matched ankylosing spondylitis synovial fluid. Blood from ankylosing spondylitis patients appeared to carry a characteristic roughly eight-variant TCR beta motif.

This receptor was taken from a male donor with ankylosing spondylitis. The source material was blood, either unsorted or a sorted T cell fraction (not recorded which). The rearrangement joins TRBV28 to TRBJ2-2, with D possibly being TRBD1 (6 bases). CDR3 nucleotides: TGTGCCAGCAGTTTACCCCGGACAGCGTACACCGGGGAGCTGTTTTTT. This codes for CASSLPRTAYTGELFF.